The clone carrying this T cell receptor (beta chain) was recorded many times. Its antigen remains unknown. This entry comes from a study of T cell repertoires in cytomegalovirus infection. Across the whole study: Matching HLA type and CMV infection were both indicated by public TCR beta signatures.

Broader study findings: Carriage of CMV together with the relevant HLA was identifiable through cumulative public TCR beta family frequency. The ex vivo response was dominated by HLA-C-restricted CMV-specific TCR beta clonotypes.

V lost 5 bases to trimming and J lost 6 bases, with 18 bases between them. This CDR3 is 15 amino acids long. Germline CDR1 SGHAT, CDR2 FQNNGV. TCRdb passed the reads through MiXCR, listing each CDR3 protein once. The sample contains under 200,000 distinct CDR3 sequences, roughly 15% of which appear only once. The clonotype originates from a human donor in good health (CMV status not recorded). Some clones in this sample may be carry-over from other donors' samples. This chain uses TRBV11-2 with TRBJ2-3, with D hard to call. The sample comprised CD8+ T cells from PBMCs. The CDR3 spells CASSPSRSSGDTQYF. Written as DNA, the CDR3 is TGTGCCAGCAGCCCGTCTCGGTCCTCTGGCGATACGCAGTATTTT.